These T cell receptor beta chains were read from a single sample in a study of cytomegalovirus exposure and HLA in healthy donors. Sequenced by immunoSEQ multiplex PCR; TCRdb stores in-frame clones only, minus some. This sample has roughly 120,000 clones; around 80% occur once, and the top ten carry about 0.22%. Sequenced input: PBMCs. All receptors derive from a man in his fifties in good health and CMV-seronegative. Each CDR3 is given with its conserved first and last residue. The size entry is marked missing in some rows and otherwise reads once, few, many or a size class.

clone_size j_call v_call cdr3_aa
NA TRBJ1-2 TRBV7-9 CASSFNRDGADGYTF
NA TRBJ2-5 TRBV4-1 CASSQTTSGRAQETQYF
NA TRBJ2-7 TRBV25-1 CASSEAGYEQYF
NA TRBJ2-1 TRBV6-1 CASSVAGESRYYNEQFF
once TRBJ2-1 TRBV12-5 CASIGSLGNEQFF
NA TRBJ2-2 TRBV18 CASSLMPQDLGELFF
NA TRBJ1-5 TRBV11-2 CASSLTGSNQPQHF
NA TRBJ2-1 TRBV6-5 CASSSRPSGGDNEQFF
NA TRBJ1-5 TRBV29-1 CSAGSFNQPQHF
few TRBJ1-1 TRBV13 CASSTRQGRDTEAFF
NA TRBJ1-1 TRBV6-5 CASSFRPGNTEAFF
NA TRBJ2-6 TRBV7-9 CATPPLPDRGLSGANVLTF
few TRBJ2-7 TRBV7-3 CASSPSTGAGEQYF
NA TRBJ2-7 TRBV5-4 CASSLGGQGVEQYF
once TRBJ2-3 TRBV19 CASRAGGDTDTQYF
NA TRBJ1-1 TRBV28 CASSATGQLNTEAFF
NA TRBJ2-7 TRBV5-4 CASTPGTSGYKQYF
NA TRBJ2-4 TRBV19 CASSIGGGKNIQYF
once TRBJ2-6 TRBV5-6 CASSLPLSGANVLTF
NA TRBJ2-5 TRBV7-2 CASSLERIQETQYF
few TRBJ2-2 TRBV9 CASSVDTGELFF
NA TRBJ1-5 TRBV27 CASGDRGNQPQHF
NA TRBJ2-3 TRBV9 CASSLRTSGRTDTQYF